These 16 T cell receptor beta chains were sequenced from one sample in a study of shared clonotypes between healthy human individuals. Only in-frame clones appear in the TCRdb table, and some are missing; sequencing was by immunoSEQ multiplex PCR. This table has 300,000 to 350,000 clones, 73% appearing once. The sample comprised memory CD4+ T cells sorted from blood. Regarding subset: CD45RA-negative fraction. The receptor set was obtained from a man aged 30-40 years in good health.

The V and J genes are TRBV28 and TRBJ2-1; a weak D match, TRBD1 (6 bases). This CDR3 region has 14 residues. V was pared by 10 bases and J by 7 bases, with 20 bases between. Germline V lookup: CDR1 MDHEN, CDR2 SYDVKM. The DNA for the CDR3 is TGTGCCACCGTCCGAGACAGGCCGCGGAATGAGCAGTTCTTC. Its translation is CATVRDRPRNEQFF. Using reference TRBV28 and TRBJ2-1 for the parts outside the CDR3, the full variable domain is DVKVTQSSRYLVKRTGEKVFLECVQDMDHENMFWYRQDPGLGLRLIYFSYDVKMKEKGDIPEGYSVSREKKERFSLILESASTNQTSMYLCATVRDRPRNEQFFGPGTRLTVL.

Concerning this clone: It is likely a read error: a sequence one base away is far more abundant. The rearrangement joins TRBV9 to TRBJ2-6; 12 nucleotides match TRBD1. The CDR3 covers 18 residues. Germline assignment: CDR1 SGDLS and CDR2 YYNGEE. The CDR3 DNA reads TGTGCCAGCAGCGGTCGGGGACAGGGGGCGCTTGGGGCCAGCGTCCTGACTTTC. Protein: CASSGRGQGALGASVLTF.

V usage is TRBV7-3 and J usage is TRBJ1-1, with D possibly matching TRBD1 (5 bases). CDR3 length equals 13 residues. Trimming pared 2 bases from V and 7 bases from J, leaving 11 bases between. CDR1 is SGHTA and CDR2 is FQGTGA in the germline V gene. DNA of the CDR3: TGTGCCAGCAGCTTAGTGGGGGTAGGTGAAGCTTTCTTT. Protein product: CASSLVGVGEAFF.

The V and J genes are TRBV11-3 and TRBJ2-1, with 12 bases fitting TRBD1. Germline CDR1 is SGHNT and CDR2 is YENEEA. The CDR3 has 15 amino acids. J was trimmed by 9 bases and V by 4 bases; bases with no gene match: 7. CDR3 sequence reads: CASSSGQGAHIEQFF. The CDR3 DNA reads as TGTGCCAGCAGCTCGGGACAGGGGGCGCATATTGAGCAGTTCTTC.

This clone was counted only a few times. V is TRBV7-2 and J is TRBJ1-1; TRBD1 is a possible D gene (6 bases). V lost 2 bases and J lost 4, with 8 bases in between. The CDR3 is 13 residues long. Germline CDR1 reads SGHTA; CDR2 reads FQGNSA. The CDR3 DNA sequence: TGTGCCAGCAGCTTAAGGGGGGCCACTGAAGCTTTCTTT. This encodes CASSLRGATEAFF. Full variable domain (outside the CDR3, taken from reference TRBV7-2 and TRBJ1-1): GAGVSQSPSNKVTEKGKDVELRCDPISGHTALYWYRQSLGQGLEFLIYFQGNSAPDKSGLPSDRFSAERTGGSVSTLTIQRTQQEDSAVYLCASSLRGATEAFFGQGTRLTVV.

V is TRBV10-3 and J is TRBJ2-1; TRBD2 matches 11 bases. Losses at the gene ends were 2 bases for V and 4 bases for J; bases not matched to a gene: 7. The CDR3 has 17 residues. Germline values: CDR1 ENHRY, CDR2 SYGVKD. The CDR3 loop is CAISETLAGGGYNEQFF. Written as DNA, the CDR3 is TGTGCCATCAGTGAGACTTTAGCGGGAGGGGGGTACAATGAGCAGTTCTTC.

This clone was observed a single time. V is TRBV5-1 and J is TRBJ1-1, with 9 bases identical to TRBD1. Trimming removed 6 bases from V and 0 bases from J; junction bases left unmatched: 9. This CDR3 is built from 16 residues. Per the germline V gene, CDR1 is SGHRS and CDR2 is YFSETQ. Written as DNA, the CDR3 is TGCGCCAGCACGAGAGGGGACAGGGTGATGAACACTGAAGCTTTCTTT. Its protein product is CASTRGDRVMNTEAFF.

This rearrangement joins TRBV6-6 to TRBJ1-6; 9 bases map to TRBD1. CDR1 is MNHNY and CDR2 is SVGAGI in the germline V gene (reference sequence). V was pared by 7 bases and J by 9 bases, with 10 bases of the junction left unmatched. This CDR3 comprises 15 residues. CDR3 in amino acids: CASKPQGAKSSPLHF. CDR3 sequence (DNA): TGTGCCAGCAAACCACAGGGGGCGAAGAGTTCACCCCTCCACTTT.

This sequence joins TRBV7-6 and TRBJ2-1; D is possibly TRBD2 (6 bases). V lost 2 bases and J 10 bases, leaving 9 bases between the germline ends. This CDR3 spans 12 amino acids. In germline, CDR1 is SGHVS, CDR2 FNYEAQ. This chain's CDR3 is CASSLWAGEQFF. In nucleotides, the CDR3 is TGTGCCAGCAGCTTATGGGCGGGAGAGCAGTTCTTC.

The chain joins TRBV30 to TRBJ1-1, with D perhaps matching TRBD1 (6 bases). The germline CDR1 and CDR2 sequences are GTSNPN and SVGIG (reference sequence). V gave up 4 bases and J gave up 8 bases, with 8 bases separating them. The CDR3 sequence is 10 residues long. CDR3 nucleotides: TGTGCCTGGATTGGACAGGAAGCTTTCTTT. It encodes CAWIGQEAFF.

Points on this clone: One junction end disagrees with the germline gene, perhaps due to a read error. The chain links TRBV19 to TRBJ2-7; possible D gene TRBD2, 6 bases. CDR3 length equals 12 residues. Looked up from germline, CDR1 is LNHDA and CDR2 is SQIVND (reference sequence). The CDR3 loop is CAIGPKGGVHLF. CDR3 coding DNA: TGTGCCATCGGGCCGAAGGGCGGGGTCCACCTCTTC.

This clone was seen more than once but under ten times. The chain links TRBV6-1 to TRBJ2-5; D gene unclear. V lost 3 bases and J 7 bases, leaving 18 bases between the germline ends. Germline-derived CDR1 and CDR2 are MNHNS and SASEGT. The CDR3 loop spans 15 amino acids. In nucleotides, the CDR3 is TGTGCCAGCAGTGACCCATCAAGGTCTTGGGGGACCCAGTACTTC. It specifies CASSDPSRSWGTQYF.

This rearrangement joins TRBV27 to TRBJ2-1; 7 bases are shared with TRBD2. V was clipped by 2 bases and J by 5 bases; unmatched bases: 9. The length of the CDR3 is 16 residues. Germline V CDR1 and CDR2: MNHEY, SMNVEV (reference sequence). The chain's CDR3 is CASSLRRLAGNNEQFF. Written as DNA, the CDR3 is TGTGCCAGCAGTTTACGGCGACTAGCCGGTAACAATGAGCAGTTCTTC.

This chain joins TRBV13 and TRBJ2-1; TRBD2 matches at 9 bases. The germline V gene encodes CDR1 PRHDT and CDR2 FYEKMQ (reference sequence). The CDR3 loop spans 18 amino acids. With V trimmed by 1 base and J by 5 bases, 12 bases remained unmatched. The CDR3 loop reads CASSLVPFSGSSDNEQFF. CDR3 nucleotides: TGTGCCAGCAGCTTAGTTCCCTTTAGCGGGAGTTCGGACAATGAGCAGTTCTTC.

The rearrangement joins TRBV5-1 to TRBJ1-3; D is undetermined. CDR1 is SGHRS and CDR2 is YFSETQ in the germline V gene. The CDR3 sequence is 14 residues long. V was pared by 5 bases and J by 1 base, with 10 bases between. CDR3 sequence: CASSSGASGNTIYF. The CDR3 DNA sequence: TGCGCCAGCAGTTCAGGCGCATCTGGAAACACCATATATTTT.

The rearrangement links TRBV28 to TRBJ2-3; possibly TRBD1 or TRBD2 for D (6 bases each). The V end lost 7 bases, the J end lost 0 bases, and 17 bases lay between the germline ends. The CDR3 has 16 residues. Germline V gene sequence: CDR1 MDHEN, CDR2 SYDVKM. In DNA form, the CDR3 reads TGTGCCAGCACCCCCCATACAGGGAGGAGCACAGATACGCAGTATTTT. Translated: CASTPHTGRSTDTQYF.